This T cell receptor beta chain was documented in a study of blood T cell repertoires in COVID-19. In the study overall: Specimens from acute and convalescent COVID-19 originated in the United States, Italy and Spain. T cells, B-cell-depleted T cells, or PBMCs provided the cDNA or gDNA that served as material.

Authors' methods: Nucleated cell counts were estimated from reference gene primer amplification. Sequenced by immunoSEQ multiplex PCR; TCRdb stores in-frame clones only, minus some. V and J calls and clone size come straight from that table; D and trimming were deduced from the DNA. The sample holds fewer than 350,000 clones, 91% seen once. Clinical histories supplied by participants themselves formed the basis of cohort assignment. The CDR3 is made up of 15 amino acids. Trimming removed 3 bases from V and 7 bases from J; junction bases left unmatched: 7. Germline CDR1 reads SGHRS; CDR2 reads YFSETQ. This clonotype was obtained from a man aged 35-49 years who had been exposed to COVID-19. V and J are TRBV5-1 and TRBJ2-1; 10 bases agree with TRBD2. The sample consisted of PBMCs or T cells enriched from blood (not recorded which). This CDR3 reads CASSSIAGGLNEQFF. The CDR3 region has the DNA TGCGCCAGCAGCTCCATAGCGGGAGGTTTGAATGAGCAGTTCTTC.